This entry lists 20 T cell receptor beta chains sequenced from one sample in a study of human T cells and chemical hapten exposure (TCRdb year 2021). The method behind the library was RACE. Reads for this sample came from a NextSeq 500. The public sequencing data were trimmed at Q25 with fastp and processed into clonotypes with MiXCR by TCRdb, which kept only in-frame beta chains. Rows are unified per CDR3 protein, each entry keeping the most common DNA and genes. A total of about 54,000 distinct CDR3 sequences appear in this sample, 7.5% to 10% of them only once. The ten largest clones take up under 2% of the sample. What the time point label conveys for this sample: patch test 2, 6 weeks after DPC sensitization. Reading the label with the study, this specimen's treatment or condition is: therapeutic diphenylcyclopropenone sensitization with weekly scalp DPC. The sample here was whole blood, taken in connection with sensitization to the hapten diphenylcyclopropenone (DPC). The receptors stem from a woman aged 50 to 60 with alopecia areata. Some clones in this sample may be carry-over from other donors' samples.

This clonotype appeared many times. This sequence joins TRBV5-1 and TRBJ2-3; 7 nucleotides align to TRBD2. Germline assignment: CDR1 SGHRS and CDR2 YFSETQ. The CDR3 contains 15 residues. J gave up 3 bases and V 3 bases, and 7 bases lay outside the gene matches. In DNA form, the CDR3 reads TGCGCCAGCAGCTCCTCTAGCGGACCTACAGATACGCAGTATTTT. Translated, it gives CASSSSSGPTDTQYF.

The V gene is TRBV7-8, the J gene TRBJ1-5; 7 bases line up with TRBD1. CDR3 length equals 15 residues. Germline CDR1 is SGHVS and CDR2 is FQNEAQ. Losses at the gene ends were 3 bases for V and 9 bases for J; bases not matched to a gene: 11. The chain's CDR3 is CASSFRQGAGAPQHF. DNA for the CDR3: TGTGCCAGCAGCTTCAGACAGGGAGCTGGTGCGCCCCAGCATTTT.

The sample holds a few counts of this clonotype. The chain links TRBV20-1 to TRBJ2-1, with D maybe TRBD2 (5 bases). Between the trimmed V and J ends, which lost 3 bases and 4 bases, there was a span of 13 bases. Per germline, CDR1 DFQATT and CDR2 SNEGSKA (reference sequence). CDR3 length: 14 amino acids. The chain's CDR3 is CSASAAGRYNEQFF. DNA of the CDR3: TGCAGTGCTAGCGCGGCGGGCCGATACAATGAGCAGTTCTTC.

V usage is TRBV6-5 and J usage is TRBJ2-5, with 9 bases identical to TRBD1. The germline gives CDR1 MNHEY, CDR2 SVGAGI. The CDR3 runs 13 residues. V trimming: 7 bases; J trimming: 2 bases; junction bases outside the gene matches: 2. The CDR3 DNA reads TGTGCCAGCAAACAGGGGGCACAAGAGACCCAGTACTTC. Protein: CASKQGAQETQYF.

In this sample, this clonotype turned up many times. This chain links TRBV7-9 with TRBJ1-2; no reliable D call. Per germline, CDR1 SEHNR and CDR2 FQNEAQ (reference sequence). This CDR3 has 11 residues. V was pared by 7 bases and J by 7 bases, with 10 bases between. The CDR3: CASTRQAGYTF. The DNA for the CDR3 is TGTGCCAGCACCCGCCAGGCTGGCTACACCTTC.

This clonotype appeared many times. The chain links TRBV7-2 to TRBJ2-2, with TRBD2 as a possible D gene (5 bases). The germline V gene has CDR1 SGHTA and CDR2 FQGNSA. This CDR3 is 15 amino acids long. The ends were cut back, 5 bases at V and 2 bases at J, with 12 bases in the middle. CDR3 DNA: TGTGCCAGCAGCCCCCAGGACTTAAACACCGGGGAGCTGTTTTTT. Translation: CASSPQDLNTGELFF.

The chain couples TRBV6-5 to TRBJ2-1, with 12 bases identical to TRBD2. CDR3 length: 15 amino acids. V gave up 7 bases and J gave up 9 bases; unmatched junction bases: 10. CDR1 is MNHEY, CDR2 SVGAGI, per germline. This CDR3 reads CASIPLAGGNAEQFF. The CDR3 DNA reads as TGTGCCAGCATTCCTCTAGCGGGGGGGAACGCTGAGCAGTTCTTC.

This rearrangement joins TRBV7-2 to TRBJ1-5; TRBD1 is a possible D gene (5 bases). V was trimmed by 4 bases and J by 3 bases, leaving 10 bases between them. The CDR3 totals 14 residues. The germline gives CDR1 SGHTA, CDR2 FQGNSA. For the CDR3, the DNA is TGTGCCAGCAGCTCGGGACCAAACAATCAGCCCCAGCATTTT. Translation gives CASSSGPNNQPQHF.

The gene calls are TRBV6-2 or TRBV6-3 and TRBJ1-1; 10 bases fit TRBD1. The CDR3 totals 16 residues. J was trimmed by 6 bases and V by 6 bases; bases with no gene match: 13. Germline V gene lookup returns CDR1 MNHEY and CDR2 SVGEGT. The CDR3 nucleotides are TGTGCCAGCAGCGGTCGGGACAGGGGCGGAGGAGCTGAAGCTTTCTTT. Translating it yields CASSGRDRGGGAEAFF.

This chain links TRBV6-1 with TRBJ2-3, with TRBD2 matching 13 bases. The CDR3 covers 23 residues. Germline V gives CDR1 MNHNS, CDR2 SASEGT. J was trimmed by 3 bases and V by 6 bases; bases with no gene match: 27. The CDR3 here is CASSDPLGDRVTSGRSGTDTQYF. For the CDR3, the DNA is TGTGCCAGCAGCGACCCCCTGGGAGACAGGGTGACTAGCGGGAGGAGTGGTACAGATACGCAGTATTTT.

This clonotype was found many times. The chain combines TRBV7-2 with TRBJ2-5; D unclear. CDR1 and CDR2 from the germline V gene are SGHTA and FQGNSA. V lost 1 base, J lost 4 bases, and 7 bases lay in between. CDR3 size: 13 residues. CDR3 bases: TGTGCCAGCAGCTTAGGCAAGGGAGAGACCCAGTACTTC. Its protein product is CASSLGKGETQYF.

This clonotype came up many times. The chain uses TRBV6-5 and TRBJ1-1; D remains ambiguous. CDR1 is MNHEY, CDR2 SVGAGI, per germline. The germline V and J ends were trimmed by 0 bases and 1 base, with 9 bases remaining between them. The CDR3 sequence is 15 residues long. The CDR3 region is CASSYSARTNTEAFF. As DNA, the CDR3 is TGTGCCAGCAGTTACTCGGCCAGAACGAACACTGAAGCTTTCTTT.

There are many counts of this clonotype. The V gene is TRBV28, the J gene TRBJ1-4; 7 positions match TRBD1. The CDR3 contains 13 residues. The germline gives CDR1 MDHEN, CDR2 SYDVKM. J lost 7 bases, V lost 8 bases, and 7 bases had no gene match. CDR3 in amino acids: CASSGGRREKLFF. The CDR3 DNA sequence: TGTGCCAGCTCAGGGGGAAGGCGTGAAAAACTGTTTTTT.

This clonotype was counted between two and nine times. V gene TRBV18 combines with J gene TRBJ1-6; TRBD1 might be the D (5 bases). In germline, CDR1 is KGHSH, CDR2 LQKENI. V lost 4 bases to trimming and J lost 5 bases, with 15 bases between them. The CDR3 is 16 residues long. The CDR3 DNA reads TGTGCCAGCTCACTGAGCCCCAGGGCGAATAATTCACCCCTCCACTTT. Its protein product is CASSLSPRANNSPLHF.

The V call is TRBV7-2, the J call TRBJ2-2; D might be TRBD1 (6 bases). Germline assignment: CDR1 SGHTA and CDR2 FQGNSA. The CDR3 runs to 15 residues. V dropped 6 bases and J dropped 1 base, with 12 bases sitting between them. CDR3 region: CASSLQGQNTGELFF. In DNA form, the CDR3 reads TGTGCCAGCAGTTTACAGGGCCAGAACACCGGGGAGCTGTTTTTT.

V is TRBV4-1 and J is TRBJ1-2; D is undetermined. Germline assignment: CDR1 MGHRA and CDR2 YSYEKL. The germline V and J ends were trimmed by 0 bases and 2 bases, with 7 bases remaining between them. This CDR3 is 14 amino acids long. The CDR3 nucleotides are TGCGCCAGCAGCCAAGATCGGGCAAACTATGGCTACACCTTC. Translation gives CASSQDRANYGYTF.

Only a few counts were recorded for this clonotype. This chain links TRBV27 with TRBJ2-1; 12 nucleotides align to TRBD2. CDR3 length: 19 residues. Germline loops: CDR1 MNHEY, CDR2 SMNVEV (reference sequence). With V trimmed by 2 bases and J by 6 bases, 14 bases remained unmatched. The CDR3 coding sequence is TGTGCCAGCAGTTTACCCCCGGACAGGGTGGGACTAGCGGGCAATGAGCAGTTCTTC. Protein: CASSLPPDRVGLAGNEQFF.

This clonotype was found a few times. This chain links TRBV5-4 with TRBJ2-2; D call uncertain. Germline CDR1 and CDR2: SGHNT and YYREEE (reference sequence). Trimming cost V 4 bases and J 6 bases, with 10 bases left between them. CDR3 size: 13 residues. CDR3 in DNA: TGTGCCAGCAGCCGTCCCGGCGCCGGGGAGCTGTTTTTT. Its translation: CASSRPGAGELFF.

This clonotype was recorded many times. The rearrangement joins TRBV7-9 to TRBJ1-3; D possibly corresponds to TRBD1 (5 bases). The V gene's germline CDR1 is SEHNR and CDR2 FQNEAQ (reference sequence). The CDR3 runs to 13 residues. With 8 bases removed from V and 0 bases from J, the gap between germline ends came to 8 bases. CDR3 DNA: TGTGCCAGCGGACACAGCTCTGGAAACACCATATATTTT. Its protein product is CASGHSSGNTIYF.

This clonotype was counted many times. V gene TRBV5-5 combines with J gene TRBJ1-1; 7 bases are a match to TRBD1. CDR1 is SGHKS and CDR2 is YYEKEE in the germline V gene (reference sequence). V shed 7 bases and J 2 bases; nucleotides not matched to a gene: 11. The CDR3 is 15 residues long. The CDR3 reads CASRQGEGFNTEAFF. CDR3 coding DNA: TGTGCCAGCCGGCAGGGGGAAGGGTTTAACACTGAAGCTTTCTTT.